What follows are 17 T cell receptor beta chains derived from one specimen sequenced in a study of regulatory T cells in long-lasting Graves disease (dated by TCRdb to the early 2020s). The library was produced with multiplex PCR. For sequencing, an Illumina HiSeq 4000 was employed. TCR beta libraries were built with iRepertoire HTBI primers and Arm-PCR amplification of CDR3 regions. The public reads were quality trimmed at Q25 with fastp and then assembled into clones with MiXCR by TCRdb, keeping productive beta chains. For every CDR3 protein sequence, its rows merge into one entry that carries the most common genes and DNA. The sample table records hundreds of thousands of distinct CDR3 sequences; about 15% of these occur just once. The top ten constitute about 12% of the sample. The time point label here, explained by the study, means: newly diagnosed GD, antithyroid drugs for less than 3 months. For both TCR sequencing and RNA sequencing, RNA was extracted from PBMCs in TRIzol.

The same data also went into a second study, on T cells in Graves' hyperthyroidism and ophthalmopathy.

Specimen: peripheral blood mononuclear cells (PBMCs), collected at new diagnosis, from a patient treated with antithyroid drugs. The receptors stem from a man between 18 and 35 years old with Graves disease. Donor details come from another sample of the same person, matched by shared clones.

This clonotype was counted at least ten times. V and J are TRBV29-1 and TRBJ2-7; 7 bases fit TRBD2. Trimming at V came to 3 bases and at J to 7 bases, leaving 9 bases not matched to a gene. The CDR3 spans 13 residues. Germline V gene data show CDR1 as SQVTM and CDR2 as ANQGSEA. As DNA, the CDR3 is TGCAGCGTTGAGGGCGGGAGCACCAATGAGCAGTACTTC. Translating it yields CSVEGGSTNEQYF.

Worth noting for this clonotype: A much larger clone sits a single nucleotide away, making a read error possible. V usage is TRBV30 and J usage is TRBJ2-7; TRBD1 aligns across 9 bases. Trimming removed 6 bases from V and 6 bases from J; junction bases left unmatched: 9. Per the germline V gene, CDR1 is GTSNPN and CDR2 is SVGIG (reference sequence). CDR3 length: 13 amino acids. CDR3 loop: CACRPTGGREQYF. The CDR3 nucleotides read TGTGCCTGCAGACCGACAGGGGGGCGCGAGCAGTACTTC.

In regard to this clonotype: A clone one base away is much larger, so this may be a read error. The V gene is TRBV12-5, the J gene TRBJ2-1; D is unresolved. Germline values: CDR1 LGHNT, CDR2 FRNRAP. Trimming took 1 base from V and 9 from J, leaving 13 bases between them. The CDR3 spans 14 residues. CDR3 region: CASGLDGLATEQFF. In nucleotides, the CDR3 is TGTGCTAGTGGTTTGGACGGTCTGGCGACTGAGCAGTTCTTC.

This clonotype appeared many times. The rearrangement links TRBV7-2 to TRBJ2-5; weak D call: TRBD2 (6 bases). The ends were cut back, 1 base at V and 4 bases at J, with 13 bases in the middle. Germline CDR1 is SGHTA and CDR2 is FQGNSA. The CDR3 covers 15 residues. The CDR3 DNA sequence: TGTGCCAGCAGCTTAGAGACGGGAGTCGGAGAGACCCAGTACTTC. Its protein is CASSLETGVGETQYF.

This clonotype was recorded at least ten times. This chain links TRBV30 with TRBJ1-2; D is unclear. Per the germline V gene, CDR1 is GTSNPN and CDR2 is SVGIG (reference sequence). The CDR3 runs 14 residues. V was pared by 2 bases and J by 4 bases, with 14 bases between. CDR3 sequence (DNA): TGTGCCTGGAGTTCTGGGCCTCCATCCTATGGCTACACCTTC. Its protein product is CAWSSGPPSYGYTF. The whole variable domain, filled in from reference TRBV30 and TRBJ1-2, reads SQTIHQWPATLVQPVGSPLSLECTVEGTSNPNLYWYRQAAGRGLQLLFYSVGIGQISSEVPQNLSASRPQDRQFILSSKKLLLSDSGFYLCAWSSGPPSYGYTFGSGTRLTVV.

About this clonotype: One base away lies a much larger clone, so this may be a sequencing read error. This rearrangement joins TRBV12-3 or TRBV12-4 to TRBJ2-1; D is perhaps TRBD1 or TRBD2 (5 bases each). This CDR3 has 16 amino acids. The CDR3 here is CASSSLGDGSYNEQSF. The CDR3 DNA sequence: TGTGCCAGCAGTTCCCTGGGGGACGGTTCCTACAATGAGCAGTCCTTC.

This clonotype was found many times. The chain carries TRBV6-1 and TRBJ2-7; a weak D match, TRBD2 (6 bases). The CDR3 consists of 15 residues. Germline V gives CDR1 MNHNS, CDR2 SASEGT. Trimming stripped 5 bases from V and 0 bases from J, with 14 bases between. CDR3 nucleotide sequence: TGTGCCAGCAGTCCCCCCGGGCGGGACTCCTACGAGCAGTACTTC. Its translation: CASSPPGRDSYEQYF.

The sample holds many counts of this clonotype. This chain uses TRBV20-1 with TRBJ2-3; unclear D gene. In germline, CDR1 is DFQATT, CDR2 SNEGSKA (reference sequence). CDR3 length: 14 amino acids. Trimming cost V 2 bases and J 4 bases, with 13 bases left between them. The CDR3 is CSARNVNGADTQYF. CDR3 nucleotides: TGCAGTGCTAGAAACGTCAATGGAGCAGATACGCAGTATTTT.

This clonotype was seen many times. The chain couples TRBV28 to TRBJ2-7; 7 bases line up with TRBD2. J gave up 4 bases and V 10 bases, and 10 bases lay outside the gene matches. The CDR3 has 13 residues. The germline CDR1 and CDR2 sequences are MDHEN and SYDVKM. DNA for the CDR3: TGTGCCACCAATGGGCTAGCGGAGTACGAGCAGTACTTC. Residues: CATNGLAEYEQYF.

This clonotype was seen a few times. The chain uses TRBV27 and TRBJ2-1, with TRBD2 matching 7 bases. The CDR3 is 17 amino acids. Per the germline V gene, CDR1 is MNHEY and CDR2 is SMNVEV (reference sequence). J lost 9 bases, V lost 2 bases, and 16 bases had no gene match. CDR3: CASSLIPGMTGGVEQFF. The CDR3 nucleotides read TGTGCCAGCAGTTTAATTCCGGGTATGACGGGAGGTGTTGAGCAGTTCTTC.

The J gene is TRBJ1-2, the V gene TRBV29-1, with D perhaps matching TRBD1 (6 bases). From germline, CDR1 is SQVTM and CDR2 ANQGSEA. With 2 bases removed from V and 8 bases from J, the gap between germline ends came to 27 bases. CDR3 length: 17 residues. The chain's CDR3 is CSVERQSTGSLLRGYTF. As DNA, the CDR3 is TGCAGCGTTGAACGCCAAAGTACAGGGTCCTTATTGAGGGGCTACACCTTC.

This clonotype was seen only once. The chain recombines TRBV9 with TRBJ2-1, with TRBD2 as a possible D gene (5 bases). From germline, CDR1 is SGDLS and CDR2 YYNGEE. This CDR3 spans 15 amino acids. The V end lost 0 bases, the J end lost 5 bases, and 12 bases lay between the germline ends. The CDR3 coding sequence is TGTGCCAGCAGCGTAGGAGTGTGGCGGGACAATGAGCAGTTCTTC. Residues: CASSVGVWRDNEQFF. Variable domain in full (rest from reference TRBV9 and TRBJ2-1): DSGVTQTPKHLITATGQRVTLRCSPRSGDLSVYWYQQSLDQGLQFLIQYYNGEERAKGNILERFSAQQFPDLHSELNLSSLELGDSALYFCASSVGVWRDNEQFFGPGTRLTVL.

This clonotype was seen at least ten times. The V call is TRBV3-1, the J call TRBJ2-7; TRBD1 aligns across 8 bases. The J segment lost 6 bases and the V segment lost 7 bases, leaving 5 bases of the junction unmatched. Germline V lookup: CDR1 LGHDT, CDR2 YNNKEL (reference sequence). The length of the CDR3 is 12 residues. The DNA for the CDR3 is TGTGCCAGCACCTCTACAGGGGGCGAGCAGTACTTC. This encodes CASTSTGGEQYF.

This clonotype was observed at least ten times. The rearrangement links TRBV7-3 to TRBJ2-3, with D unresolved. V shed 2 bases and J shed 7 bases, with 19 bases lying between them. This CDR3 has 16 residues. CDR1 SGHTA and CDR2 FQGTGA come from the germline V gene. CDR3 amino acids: CASSLLGPSGENTQYF. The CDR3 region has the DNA TGTGCCAGCAGCTTATTAGGTCCCTCCGGTGAAAATACGCAGTATTTT.

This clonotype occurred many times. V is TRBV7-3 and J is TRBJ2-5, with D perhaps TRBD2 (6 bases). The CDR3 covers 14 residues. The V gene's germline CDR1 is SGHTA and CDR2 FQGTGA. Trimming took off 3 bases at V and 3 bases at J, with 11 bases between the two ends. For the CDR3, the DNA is TGTGCCAGCAGCTTCCTGGGGGGAGAAGAGACCCAGTACTTC. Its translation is CASSFLGGEETQYF.

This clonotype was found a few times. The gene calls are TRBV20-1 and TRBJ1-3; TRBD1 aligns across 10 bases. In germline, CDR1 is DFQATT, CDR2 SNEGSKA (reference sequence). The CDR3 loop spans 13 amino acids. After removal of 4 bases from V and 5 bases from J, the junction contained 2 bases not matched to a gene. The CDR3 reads CSATGQGRNTIYF. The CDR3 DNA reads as TGCAGTGCTACGGGACAGGGGAGAAACACCATATATTTT.

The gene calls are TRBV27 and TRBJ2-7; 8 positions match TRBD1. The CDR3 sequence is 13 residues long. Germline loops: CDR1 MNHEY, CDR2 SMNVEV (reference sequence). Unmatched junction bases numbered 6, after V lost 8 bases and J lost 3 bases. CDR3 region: CASQRTGHYEQYF. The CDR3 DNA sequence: TGTGCCAGCCAGAGGACAGGGCACTACGAGCAGTACTTC.